A selection of T cell receptor beta chains follows, all from one sample in a study of blood T cell repertoires in COVID-19. Using immunoSEQ multiplex PCR, the repertoire was profiled, and TCRdb retains in-frame clones only, with some absent. Found here are about 350,000 clones, approximately 90% of them singletons; the top ten hold approximately 9.3%. Material: peripheral blood. These receptors were collected from a man aged 25-40 years with COVID-19, enrolled during active disease. Each CDR3 is given with its conserved first and last residue. Each record gives: V gene, J gene, CDR3 protein.

>TRBV10-3|TRBJ2-7
CAISGVTAGAEQYF
>TRBV28|TRBJ2-7
CASSLYIAGGAYEQYF
>TRBV9|TRBJ2-5
CASSPRQAKVETQYF
>TRBV7-9|TRBJ1-1
CASSLAGRLEAFF
>TRBV5-1|TRBJ2-2
CASSLGTGRTGELFF
>TRBV28|TRBJ1-2
CASRGAQAGSYGYTF
>TRBV20-1|TRBJ1-1
CSASKGAGEAFF
>TRBV7-2|TRBJ2-1
CASSLGGLTVNNEQFF
>TRBV3-1/TRBV3-2|TRBJ1-4
CASSRQGVANEKLFF
>TRBV11-3|TRBJ2-1
CASSLSEAVGEQFF
>TRBV2|TRBJ1-5
CASSEQGRNQPQHF
>TRBV6-2/TRBV6-3|TRBJ1-2
CASSPAGRHGYTF
>TRBV9|TRBJ1-1
CASSVGGTGGNTEAFF
>TRBV6-5|TRBJ2-7
CASSLRTGLYEQYF
>TRBV7-2|TRBJ2-1
CASSLEVTAYNEQFF
>TRBV19|TRBJ1-2
CASSRQGSGYTF
>TRBV7-9|TRBJ2-1
CASSFPLSGDSYNEQFF
>TRBV5-1|TRBJ2-7
CASRGTGASEQYF
>TRBV19|TRBJ1-3
CATILQGTGNTIYF
>TRBV6-1|TRBJ1-2
CASSDGGGQGIWGYTF
>TRBV28|TRBJ2-5
CASSSTGTYQETQYF
>TRBV27|TRBJ1-4
CASSFVGTYGGANEKLFF
>TRBV6-5|TRBJ2-7
CASSYRAGERYEQYF
>TRBV7-2|TRBJ1-1
CASSLAGGIGTEAFF
>TRBV7-2|TRBJ1-5
CASSPDIRNQPQHF
>TRBV3-1/TRBV3-2|TRBJ2-1
CASSQGGGEQFF
>TRBV5-1|TRBJ1-6
CASGTDPYYNSPLHF
>TRBV5-1|TRBJ1-1
CASSPDRLNTEAFF
>TRBV9|TRBJ2-1
CASGGAGNEQFF
>TRBV4-3|TRBJ2-5
CASSQDYIGGGETQYF
>TRBV4-2|TRBJ1-2
CASSQDLRGSYTF
>TRBV27|TRBJ2-3
CASSRLAGPDTQYF
>TRBV5-1|TRBJ1-2
CASSLGSRSNYGYTF
>TRBV5-6|TRBJ2-2
CASSRRRLAVNTGELFF
>TRBV5-6|TRBJ1-5
CASSLRQPRQYSNQPQHF
>TRBV27|TRBJ2-7
CASKQGGNYEQYF
>TRBV5-4|TRBJ1-1
CASSLTGGTEAFF
>TRBV19|TRBJ1-2
CASRRGLLGYTF
>TRBV9|TRBJ2-2
CASSVVAGVTGELFF
>TRBV7-2|TRBJ1-1
CASSLVYRNTEAFF
>TRBV18|TRBJ2-2
CASSPQGGTGELFF
>TRBV4-2|TRBJ2-7
CASSQPGLLYEQYF
>TRBV29-1|TRBJ2-7
CSVGHADEQYF
>TRBV6-4|TRBJ2-4
CASSDSAAAGVNIQYF
>TRBV4-1|TRBJ2-2
CASSQQGLPNTGELFF
>TRBV4-1|TRBJ2-6
CASSQDRQDSSGANVLTF
>TRBV30|TRBJ2-1
CALNSPAGGPYNEQFF
>TRBV27|TRBJ2-4
CASSIGRQGDRIQYF
>TRBV19|TRBJ2-6
CASSKQTSGANVLTF
>TRBV28|TRBJ2-3
CASSLLSSGRADTQYF
>TRBV24-1|TRBJ2-2
CATSDSGNTGELFF
>TRBV6-6|TRBJ1-6
CASSLLTPLTGGALSF
>TRBV7-9|TRBJ1-2
CASSLTSDYGYTF
>TRBV7-7|TRBJ2-2
CASSPRLAGGLNTGELFF
>TRBV21-1|TRBJ2-7
CASSKVAGKKEQYF